Shown below are 29 T cell receptor beta chains from a single sample sequenced in a study of blood T cell repertoires in COVID-19. Sequencing was performed with immunoSEQ multiplex PCR; in TCRdb, only in-frame clones are kept and a portion is missing. This sample yields more than 150,000 clones, of which 85% to 90% are seen a single time; around 6.6% belongs to the top ten. The sample taken for sequencing was peripheral blood. The receptors were gathered from a man in his fifties with active or convalescent COVID-19.

This clone has just one count. The chain combines TRBV27 with TRBJ2-1; no reliable D call. CDR3 length equals 13 residues. The V and J ends lost 6 bases and 1 base respectively, with 7 bases between them. Germline lookup yields CDR1 MNHEY and CDR2 SMNVEV (reference sequence). CDR3 sequence reads: CASSYSSYNEQFF. The CDR3 region has the DNA TGTGCCAGCAGCTACAGTTCCTACAATGAGCAGTTCTTC.

This sequence joins TRBV19 and TRBJ2-1; D gene ambiguous. Germline lookup yields CDR1 LNHDA and CDR2 SQIVND (reference sequence). The germline V and J ends were trimmed by 1 base and 6 bases, with 10 bases remaining between them. CDR3 size: 14 residues. The CDR3 here is CASSIGNSRNEQFF. DNA for the CDR3: TGTGCCAGTAGTATAGGAAATAGCCGCAATGAGCAGTTCTTC.

The rearrangement uses TRBV19 and TRBJ2-1; D is undetermined. CDR1 is LNHDA and CDR2 is SQIVND in the germline V gene (reference sequence). The CDR3 contains 15 residues. The V and J ends lost 5 bases and 9 bases respectively, with 20 bases between them. The CDR3 spells CASSLGATKPSEQFF. For the CDR3, the DNA is TGTGCCAGTAGTCTAGGTGCCACGAAACCGAGTGAGCAGTTCTTC.

In nucleotides, the CDR3 is TGTGCCAGCAGTGACAGTGCCGAAGAGACCCAGTACTTC. It encodes CASSDSAEETQYF. The chain joins TRBV6-1 to TRBJ2-5; no clear D gene. The ends were cut back, 3 bases at V and 3 bases at J, with 8 bases in the middle. Germline-derived CDR1 and CDR2 are MNHNS and SASEGT. The CDR3 sequence is 13 residues long.

The chain carries TRBV4-3 and TRBJ2-5, with 9 bases aligning to TRBD2. CDR1 and CDR2 from the germline V gene are LGHNA and YSLEER. V lost 1 base, J lost 5 bases, and 8 bases stayed unmatched. This CDR3 has 16 residues. The CDR3 region has the DNA TGCGCCAGCAGCCAAGCTTGGGCGGGGGGGGTGGAGACCCAGTACTTC. It encodes CASSQAWAGGVETQYF.

This chain connects TRBV6-1 to TRBJ2-3, with TRBD2 matching 13 bases. The CDR3 has 16 amino acids. Germline V CDR1 and CDR2: MNHNS, SASEGT. The ends lost 4 bases at V and 4 bases at J; junction bases unmatched: 5. This CDR3 reads CASSGGLAGASDTQYF. CDR3 sequence (DNA): TGTGCCAGCAGTGGAGGACTAGCGGGAGCTTCAGATACGCAGTATTTT.

This clone has just one count. The genes are TRBV9 and TRBJ1-6, with D unresolved. The CDR3 sequence is 14 residues long. Germline lookup yields CDR1 SGDLS and CDR2 YYNGEE. The V end lost 2 bases, the J end lost 6 bases, and 9 bases lay between the germline ends. CDR3 protein: CASSVGSSNSPLHF. In DNA, the CDR3 is TGTGCCAGCAGCGTCGGGAGTTCTAATTCACCCCTCCACTTT.

This clone was seen a single time. V and J are TRBV7-2 and TRBJ1-5; the match to TRBD1 covers 7 bases. Trimming at V came to 4 bases and at J to 4 bases, leaving 10 bases not matched to a gene. This CDR3 has 16 residues. The germline V gene encodes CDR1 SGHTA and CDR2 FQGNSA. The CDR3 is CASSWNAGTANQPQHF. The CDR3 bases are TGTGCCAGCAGCTGGAATGCCGGGACAGCAAATCAGCCCCAGCATTTT.

V usage is TRBV30 and J usage is TRBJ1-1; 8 bases are a match to TRBD1. The CDR3 has 12 residues. Germline CDR1 is GTSNPN and CDR2 is SVGIG (reference sequence). V was pared by 8 bases and J by 5 bases, with 7 bases of the junction left unmatched. CDR3 loop: CAEQGGLTEAFF. The CDR3 nucleotides read TGTGCCGAACAGGGGGGATTGACTGAAGCTTTCTTT.

This clone was observed a few times. CDR3 sequence (DNA): TGTGCCAGCAGCTTGGGAGGCAGGGCCGGTGTAGAAAAACTGTTTTTT. It yields the protein CASSLGGRAGVEKLFF. The chain carries TRBV5-4 and TRBJ1-4; tentative D call: TRBD1 (5 bases). The V and J ends lost 0 bases and 8 bases respectively, with 17 bases between them. The CDR3 consists of 16 residues. The V gene's germline CDR1 is SGHNT and CDR2 YYREEE (reference sequence).

This rearrangement joins TRBV7-2 to TRBJ1-4, with 12 bases aligning to TRBD1. Germline CDR1 reads SGHTA; CDR2 reads FQGNSA. This CDR3 spans 15 amino acids. Germline trimming cut 1 base from V and 12 bases from J; bases unmatched to any gene: 6. The chain's CDR3 is CASSLVGTGGSELFF. CDR3 nucleotide sequence: TGTGCCAGCAGCTTAGTCGGGACAGGGGGCTCGGAACTGTTTTTT.

The genes are TRBV9 and TRBJ2-1; 9 bases line up with TRBD2. Trimming removed 2 bases from V and 1 base from J; junction bases left unmatched: 16. The germline CDR1 and CDR2 sequences are SGDLS and YYNGEE. The CDR3 sequence is 20 residues long. The CDR3 region has the DNA TGTGCCAGCAGCGTCCACGGGGAGCGGGGGGTCCCCAAATCCTACAATGAGCAGTTCTTC. Its translation: CASSVHGERGVPKSYNEQFF.

With respect to this clone: This sample also contains other DNA sequences that code for the same CDR3. J is TRBJ1-3 and V is TRBV18; the D is unclear. The V and J ends lost 2 bases and 0 bases respectively, with 8 bases between them. Germline CDR1 is KGHSH and CDR2 is LQKENI. The CDR3 extends over 15 amino acids. Here the CDR3 DNA reads TGTGCCAGCTCACCAGGAAGGAGCTCTGGAAACACCATATATTTT. This sequence encodes CASSPGRSSGNTIYF.

This clone appeared a few times. CDR3 coding DNA: TGTGCCATCAAGTCGACAGGGGGCGCACACACTGAAGCTTTCTTT. This encodes CAIKSTGGAHTEAFF. J is TRBJ1-1 and V is TRBV10-3; 10 nucleotides line up with TRBD1. Germline trimming cut 7 bases from V and 3 bases from J; bases unmatched to any gene: 8. The CDR3 has 15 residues. CDR1 and CDR2 from the germline V gene are ENHRY and SYGVKD.

This chain connects TRBV5-4 to TRBJ1-1; a weak D match, TRBD1 (6 bases). CDR1 is SGHNT and CDR2 is YYREEE in the germline V gene (reference sequence). V dropped 4 bases and J dropped 0 bases, with 19 bases sitting between them. CDR3 length equals 17 residues. CDR3 amino acids: CASSPGTPQGMNTEAFF. The CDR3 DNA reads TGTGCCAGCAGCCCCGGGACCCCGCAGGGGATGAACACTGAAGCTTTCTTT.

The CDR3 loop is CASTRTGVTDTQYF. The DNA of the CDR3 is TGTGCCAGTACCAGGACAGGGGTTACAGATACGCAGTATTTT. V is TRBV19 and J is TRBJ2-3; the match to TRBD1 covers 9 bases. V lost 7 bases, J lost 3 bases, and 5 bases stayed unmatched. Germline values: CDR1 LNHDA, CDR2 SQIVND (reference sequence). The CDR3 is 14 residues long.

The chain recombines TRBV27 with TRBJ1-2; TRBD1 aligns across 7 bases. V shed 5 bases and J 6 bases; nucleotides not matched to a gene: 3. This CDR3 contains 12 residues. Germline loops: CDR1 MNHEY, CDR2 SMNVEV (reference sequence). The CDR3 protein is CASSLTGNGYTF. In DNA form, the CDR3 reads TGTGCCAGCAGTCTGACAGGGAATGGCTACACCTTC.

The rearrangement uses TRBV10-3 and TRBJ1-3; perhaps TRBD1 as D (6 bases). The V gene lost 4 bases and the J gene lost 0 bases, with 13 bases spanning the gap. Germline V gene lookup returns CDR1 ENHRY and CDR2 SYGVKD. The CDR3 spans 16 residues. CDR3 nucleotide sequence: TGTGCCATCAGTGGGGACAACCCGGACTCTGGAAACACCATATATTTT. It translates to CAISGDNPDSGNTIYF.

Worth noting for this clone: This sample also contains other DNA sequences that code for the same CDR3. CDR3 sequence: CASSLRGNTEAFF. The CDR3 coding sequence is TGTGCCAGCAGCCTCAGGGGGAACACTGAAGCTTTCTTT. The chain employs TRBV7-9 and TRBJ1-1; TRBD1 might be the D (6 bases). The CDR3 is 13 residues long. Germline values: CDR1 SEHNR, CDR2 FQNEAQ (reference sequence). V gave up 5 bases and J gave up 1 base, with 8 bases separating them.

The chain links TRBV12-5 to TRBJ2-3; D remains unclear. Germline CDR1 is LGHNT and CDR2 is FRNRAP. With 4 bases removed from V and 0 bases from J, the gap between germline ends came to 5 bases. The length of the CDR3 is 13 residues. The CDR3 here is CASGSSSTDTQYF. CDR3 nucleotide sequence: TGTGCTAGTGGTTCGTCTAGCACAGATACGCAGTATTTT.

The chain uses TRBV4-2 and TRBJ2-5, with 7 bases lining up with TRBD2. This CDR3 has 15 amino acids. The germline CDR1 and CDR2 sequences are LGHNA and YNFKEQ. Trimming cost V 0 bases and J 5 bases; bases outside gene matches: 6. CDR3 sequence (DNA): TGTGCCAGCAGCCAAGATGGGAGGGGATGGGAGACCCAGTACTTC. Its translation: CASSQDGRGWETQYF.

The V and J genes are TRBV5-4 and TRBJ2-3; possibly TRBD1 for D (5 bases). The CDR3 spans 16 residues. From germline, CDR1 is SGHNT and CDR2 YYREEE (reference sequence). V gave up 0 bases and J gave up 1 base, with 12 bases separating them. The CDR3 protein is CASSLAQGVGTDTQYF. The DNA for the CDR3 is TGTGCCAGCAGCTTGGCGCAGGGCGTGGGCACAGATACGCAGTATTTT.

The chain couples TRBV2 to TRBJ2-4, with D possibly TRBD1 on 5 matching bases. V lost 8 bases and J 0 bases, leaving 17 bases between the germline ends. This CDR3 is built from 16 residues. The germline V gene encodes CDR1 SNHLY and CDR2 FYNNEI. This chain's CDR3 is CASGRDGFVAKNIQYF. The CDR3 nucleotides are TGTGCCAGCGGCAGGGATGGTTTTGTAGCCAAAAACATTCAGTACTTC. The complete variable domain, with remaining parts taken from reference TRBV2 and TRBJ2-4, reads EPEVTQTPSHQVTQMGQEVILRCVPISNHLYFYWYRQILGQKVEFLVSFYNNEISEKSEIFDDQFSVERPDGSNFTLKIRSTKLEDSAMYFCASGRDGFVAKNIQYFGAGTRLSVL.

This chain uses TRBV5-1 with TRBJ2-2, with TRBD2 identical over 8 bases. The CDR3 consists of 15 residues. The germline V gene encodes CDR1 SGHRS and CDR2 YFSETQ. Losses at the gene ends were 1 base for V and 4 bases for J; bases not matched to a gene: 3. The CDR3 nucleotides read TGCGCCAGCAGCTTGAGCGGGGGCGGCACCGGGGAGCTGTTTTTT. It encodes CASSLSGGGTGELFF.

This chain links TRBV7-9 with TRBJ1-2, with D unresolved. The V end was cut by 3 bases, the J end by 4 bases, with 9 bases between. Germline V gene sequence: CDR1 SEHNR, CDR2 FQNEAQ (reference sequence). CDR3 size: 13 residues. The CDR3 region has the DNA TGTGCCAGCAGCTTCCGAGCCGGCTATGGCTACACCTTC. As protein: CASSFRAGYGYTF.

The J gene is TRBJ1-1, the V gene TRBV29-1; D may be TRBD1 (5 bases). Trimming left V 7 bases short and J 6 bases short, with 18 bases between. Germline V lookup: CDR1 SQVTM, CDR2 ANQGSEA. The CDR3 sequence is 13 residues long. CDR3 DNA sequence: TGCAGCGCCCGGGCAGGGAATAACCCTGAAGCTTTCTTT. Its translation is CSARAGNNPEAFF. Combining the CDR3 with reference TRBV29-1 and TRBJ1-1 gives the whole variable domain SAVISQKPSRDICQRGTSLTIQCQVDSQVTMMFWYRQQPGQSLTLIATANQGSEATYESGFVIDKFPISRPNLTFSTLTVSNMSPEDSSIYLCSARAGNNPEAFFGQGTRLTVV.

This clone was found once. The chain couples TRBV29-1 to TRBJ2-5; 12 bases are shared with TRBD1. V lost 4 bases, J lost 4 bases, and 4 bases stayed unmatched. CDR1 is SQVTM, CDR2 ANQGSEA, per germline. This CDR3 is built from 14 residues. This chain's CDR3 is CSVGRDRGRETQYF. The CDR3, as DNA: TGCAGCGTTGGTCGGGACAGGGGGCGAGAGACCCAGTACTTC.

This chain links TRBV6-2 or TRBV6-3 with TRBJ1-6; 7 nucleotides align to TRBD1. In germline, CDR1 is MNHEY, CDR2 SVGEGT. Losses at the gene ends were 0 bases for V and 6 bases for J; bases not matched to a gene: 8. The CDR3 covers 17 residues. The CDR3 nucleotides are TGTGCCAGCAGTTACTCGCAGGGGGGAGTTGGTAATTCACCCCTCCACTTT. Encoded protein: CASSYSQGGVGNSPLHF.

This chain links TRBV4-1 with TRBJ2-7; D uncertain. This CDR3 is 14 amino acids long. V was shortened by 1 base and J by 2 bases, with 9 bases between the two germline ends. Germline CDR1 reads MGHRA; CDR2 reads YSYEKL. In DNA form, the CDR3 reads TGCGCCAGCAGCCAAGCGATAGTTCCCTACGAGCAGTACTTC. Protein: CASSQAIVPYEQYF.